Presented here are 19 T cell receptor beta chains from one specimen sequenced in a study of T cells after yellow fever vaccination. From the 5' RACE reads, TCRdb called clonotypes with MiXCR, one entry per CDR3 protein. The table has roughly 350,000 distinct CDR3 sequences, over 4% seen once; the top ten hold around 23%. Sample: PBMCs, taken 5 days after the yellow fever booster vaccination. These receptor sequences come from a man between 18 and 29 years old who received the YFV17D yellow fever vaccine.

The chain has TRBV29-1 and TRBJ2-5; D gene ambiguous. V was shortened by 3 bases and J by 1 base, with 6 bases between the two germline ends. Germline V gene sequence: CDR1 SQVTM, CDR2 ANQGSEA. There are 12 residues in the CDR3. DNA for the CDR3: TGCAGCGTTGAGACGGCCCAAGAGACCCAGTACTTC. It translates to CSVETAQETQYF.

Only a few counts were recorded for this clonotype. The chain combines TRBV19 with TRBJ2-1; the D is unclear. This CDR3 has 17 residues. Per the germline V gene, CDR1 is LNHDA and CDR2 is SQIVND (reference sequence). The germline V and J ends were trimmed by 4 bases and 1 base, with 17 bases remaining between them. Here the CDR3 reads CASSNEWDDPSYNEQFF. In DNA form, the CDR3 reads TGTGCCAGTAGTAACGAGTGGGATGACCCATCCTACAATGAGCAGTTCTTC.

This clonotype was picked up many times. The V and J genes are TRBV14 and TRBJ2-3, with a possible D match to TRBD1 (6 bases). CDR3 length: 16 amino acids. Trimming pared 1 base from V and 4 bases from J, leaving 15 bases between. CDR1 is SGHDN and CDR2 is FVKESK in the germline V gene. For the CDR3, the DNA is TGTGCCAGCAGCCAAGCCCCCAGGGGAACGGCAGATACGCAGTATTTT. Protein sequence: CASSQAPRGTADTQYF.

Only a few counts were recorded for this clonotype. The rearrangement links TRBV29-1 to TRBJ2-5, with D perhaps matching TRBD2 (6 bases). Between the trimmed V and J ends, which lost 0 bases and 4 bases, there was a span of 9 bases. CDR1 and CDR2 (germline): SQVTM, ANQGSEA. The CDR3 covers 13 residues. In DNA, the CDR3 is TGCAGCGTTGAAGACAGGGACTTAGAGACCCAGTACTTC. This sequence encodes CSVEDRDLETQYF.

This clonotype was seen repeatedly, ten times or more. This sequence joins TRBV7-8 and TRBJ2-5; the match to TRBD1 covers 8 bases. Germline lookup yields CDR1 SGHVS and CDR2 FQNEAQ. The CDR3 covers 14 residues. After removal of 3 bases from V and 5 bases from J, the junction contained 5 bases not matched to a gene. DNA for the CDR3: TGTGCCAGCAGCTTCACAGGGGGTCAGGAGACCCAGTACTTC. Translation: CASSFTGGQETQYF.

The rearrangement links TRBV5-1 to TRBJ1-1; unclear D gene. Germline CDR1 is SGHRS and CDR2 is YFSETQ. This CDR3 has 17 residues. V lost 0 bases, J lost 1 base, and 16 bases lay in between. CDR3: CASSLAGYPGPNTEAFF. CDR3 in DNA: TGCGCCAGCAGCTTGGCCGGGTACCCGGGCCCGAACACTGAAGCTTTCTTT.

This clonotype was counted between two and nine times. CDR3 amino acids: CASTRLLNYGYTF. The CDR3, as DNA: TGTGCCAGCACTAGGTTGCTGAACTATGGCTACACCTTC. The V and J genes are TRBV2 and TRBJ1-2; D is ambiguous. The V end was cut by 7 bases, the J end by 2 bases, with 11 bases between. This CDR3 comprises 13 residues. Germline V gives CDR1 SNHLY, CDR2 FYNNEI.

The chain is built from TRBV24-1 and TRBJ1-5; D is unclear. This CDR3 is built from 14 residues. V was trimmed by 7 bases and J by 0 bases, leaving 9 bases between them. Germline V lookup: CDR1 KGHDR, CDR2 SFDVKD. The CDR3 reads CATRGLYSNQPQHF. The CDR3 DNA follows: TGTGCCACCAGGGGCCTGTATAGCAATCAGCCCCAGCATTTT.

This clonotype was seen a few times. CDR3: CASSLEQGARSYGYTF. The CDR3 DNA follows: TGTGCCAGCAGCTTGGAACAGGGGGCGCGGAGCTATGGCTACACCTTC. The V gene is TRBV5-6, the J gene TRBJ1-2; TRBD1 aligns across 9 bases. V was pared by 0 bases and J by 4 bases, with 7 bases of the junction left unmatched. In germline, CDR1 is SGHDT, CDR2 YYEEEE. This CDR3 has 16 residues.

J is TRBJ2-7 and V is TRBV5-4, with 8 bases aligning to TRBD2. This CDR3 has 14 residues. The V gene's germline CDR1 is SGHNT and CDR2 YYREEE (reference sequence). V lost 3 bases and J lost 1; bases outside the gene matches: 3. CDR3 region: CASSSGGRSYEQYF. The CDR3 DNA is TGTGCCAGCAGCTCGGGGGGGCGGTCCTACGAGCAGTACTTC.

This clonotype is a singleton in its sample. V and J are TRBV20-1 and TRBJ2-6; no definite D call. The CDR3 spans 15 residues. Trimming took off 2 bases at V and 1 base at J, with 9 bases between the two ends. Germline CDR1 is DFQATT and CDR2 is SNEGSKA (reference sequence). The CDR3 spells CSARSSLSGANVLTF. CDR3 sequence (DNA): TGCAGTGCTAGAAGTAGCCTGTCTGGGGCCAACGTCCTGACTTTC.

The rearrangement joins TRBV6-1 to TRBJ2-1; D is undetermined. V dropped 1 base and J dropped 5 bases, with 15 bases sitting between them. Per the germline V gene, CDR1 is MNHNS and CDR2 is SASEGT. The CDR3 contains 16 residues. The CDR3 DNA follows: TGTGCCAGCAGTGAAGGTTGGGTGGGCGGAGACAATGAGCAGTTCTTC. Protein product: CASSEGWVGGDNEQFF.

The chain joins TRBV6-5 to TRBJ2-5; 9 bases line up with TRBD1. The CDR3 consists of 14 residues. Losses at the gene ends were 6 bases for V and 7 bases for J; bases not matched to a gene: 9. In germline, CDR1 is MNHEY, CDR2 SVGAGI. DNA for the CDR3: TGTGCCAGCAGAACCACAGGGGGCGCAGGGACCCAGTACTTC. Protein product: CASRTTGGAGTQYF.

Here the CDR3 reads CASSSLRGQGTEAFF. CDR3 DNA sequence: TGTGCCAGCAGCAGCCTTCGGGGGCAAGGTACTGAAGCTTTCTTT. The V and J genes are TRBV11-2 and TRBJ1-1; TRBD1 is a possible D gene (6 bases). V was pared by 5 bases and J by 5 bases, with 18 bases between. There are 15 residues in the CDR3. CDR1 is SGHAT, CDR2 FQNNGV, per germline.

This clonotype occurred a few times. This rearrangement joins TRBV30 to TRBJ1-1; unclear D gene. CDR3 length: 11 amino acids. Deletions cut 4 bases from V and 8 bases from J, with 11 bases between. Germline V gene data show CDR1 as GTSNPN and CDR2 as SVGIG (reference sequence). In DNA, the CDR3 is TGTGCCTGGACCGGTGGAGTGGAAGCTTTCTTT. Protein product: CAWTGGVEAFF.

This clonotype was found many times. CDR3: CASSQDGTSGYNEQFF. As DNA, the CDR3 is TGTGCCAGCAGCCAAGATGGGACTAGCGGCTACAATGAGCAGTTCTTC. The rearrangement links TRBV4-2 to TRBJ2-1; 11 bases are a match to TRBD2. Germline V gene sequence: CDR1 LGHNA, CDR2 YNFKEQ. This CDR3 has 16 residues. V lost 0 bases, J lost 3 bases, and 1 base stayed unmatched.

The sample holds many counts of this clonotype. The chain couples TRBV5-1 to TRBJ2-3; 8 bases map to TRBD1. The trim removed 4 bases at V and 2 bases at J, leaving 3 bases unmatched. Germline CDR1 is SGHRS and CDR2 is YFSETQ. This CDR3 spans 14 amino acids. CDR3 sequence reads: CASSNRGATDTQYF. The CDR3 DNA reads as TGCGCCAGCAGCAACAGGGGGGCCACAGATACGCAGTATTTT.

A word on this clonotype: A read error may be the cause here, since a much bigger clone is one base away. The V call is TRBV3-1, the J call TRBJ1-1; D gene unclear. V was pared by 3 bases and J by 1 base, with 9 bases between. This CDR3 comprises 14 residues. Germline values: CDR1 LGHDT, CDR2 YNNKEL (reference sequence). The CDR3 loop reads CASSHSWQNTEAFF. CDR3 coding DNA: TGTGCCAGCAGCCACTCCTGGCAGAACACTGAAGCTTTCTTT. Together with reference TRBV3-1 and TRBJ1-1, the CDR3 gives the full variable domain: DTAVSQTPKYLVTQMGNDKSIKCEQNLGHDTMYWYKQDSKKFLKIMFSYNNKELIINETVPNRFSPKSPDKAHLNLHINSLELGDSAVYFCASSHSWQNTEAFFGQGTRLTVV.

The sample holds a few counts of this clonotype. The J gene is TRBJ1-5, the V gene TRBV27; the D is unclear. The germline CDR1 and CDR2 sequences are MNHEY and SMNVEV (reference sequence). Trimming shortened V by 3 bases and J by 0 bases, and 12 bases separated the two germline ends. This CDR3 region has 16 residues. In nucleotides, the CDR3 is TGTGCCAGCAGTTTGCGGTCGGGCACTAGCAATCAGCCCCAGCATTTT. Translation gives CASSLRSGTSNQPQHF.